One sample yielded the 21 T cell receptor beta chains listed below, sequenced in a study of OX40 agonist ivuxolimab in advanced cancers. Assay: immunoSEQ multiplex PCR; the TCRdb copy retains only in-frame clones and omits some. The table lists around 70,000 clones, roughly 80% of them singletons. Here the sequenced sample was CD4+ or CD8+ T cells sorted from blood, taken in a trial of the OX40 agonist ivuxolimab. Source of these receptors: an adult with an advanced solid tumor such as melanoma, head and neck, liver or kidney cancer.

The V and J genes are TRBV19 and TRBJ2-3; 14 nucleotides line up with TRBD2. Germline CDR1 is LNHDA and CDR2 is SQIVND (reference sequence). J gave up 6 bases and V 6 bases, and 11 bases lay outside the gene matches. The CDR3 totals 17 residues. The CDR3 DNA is TGTGCCAGTAGCCCAGGACTAGCGGGGGGCTATCTGGATACGCAGTATTTT. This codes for CASSPGLAGGYLDTQYF.

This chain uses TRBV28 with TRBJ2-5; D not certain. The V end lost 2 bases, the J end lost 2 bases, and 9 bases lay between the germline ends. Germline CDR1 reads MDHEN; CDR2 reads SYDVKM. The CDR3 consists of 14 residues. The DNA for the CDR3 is TGTGCCAGCAGTTTAATCTGGGGACAAGAGACCCAGTACTTC. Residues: CASSLIWGQETQYF. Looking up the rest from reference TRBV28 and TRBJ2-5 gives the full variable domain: DVKVTQSSRYLVKRTGEKVFLECVQDMDHENMFWYRQDPGLGLRLIYFSYDVKMKEKGDIPEGYSVSREKKERFSLILESASTNQTSMYLCASSLIWGQETQYFGPGTRLLVL.

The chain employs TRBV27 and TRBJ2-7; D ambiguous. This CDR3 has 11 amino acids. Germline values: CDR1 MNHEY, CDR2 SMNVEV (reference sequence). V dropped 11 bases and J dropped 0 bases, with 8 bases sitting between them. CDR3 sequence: CARPPSYEQYV. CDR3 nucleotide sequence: TGTGCCCGGCCTCCCTCCTACGAGCAGTACGTC.

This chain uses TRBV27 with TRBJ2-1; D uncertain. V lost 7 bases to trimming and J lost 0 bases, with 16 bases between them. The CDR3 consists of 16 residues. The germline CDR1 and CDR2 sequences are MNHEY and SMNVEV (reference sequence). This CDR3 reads CASKDDGRGSYNEQFF. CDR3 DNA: TGTGCCAGCAAGGACGACGGCCGCGGCTCCTACAATGAGCAGTTCTTC.

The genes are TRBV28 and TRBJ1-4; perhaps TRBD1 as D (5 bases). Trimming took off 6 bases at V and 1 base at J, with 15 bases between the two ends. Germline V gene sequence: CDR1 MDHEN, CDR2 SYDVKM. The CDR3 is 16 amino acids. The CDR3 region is CASRLTGPETNEKLFF. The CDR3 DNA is TGTGCCAGCAGGCTTACGGGGCCCGAAACTAATGAAAAACTGTTTTTT.

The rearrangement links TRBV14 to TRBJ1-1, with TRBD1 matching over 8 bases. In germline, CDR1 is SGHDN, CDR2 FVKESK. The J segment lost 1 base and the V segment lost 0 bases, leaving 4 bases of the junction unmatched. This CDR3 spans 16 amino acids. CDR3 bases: TGTGCCAGCAGCCAAGAAATAGGGACAGGGAACACTGAAGCTTTCTTT. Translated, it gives CASSQEIGTGNTEAFF.

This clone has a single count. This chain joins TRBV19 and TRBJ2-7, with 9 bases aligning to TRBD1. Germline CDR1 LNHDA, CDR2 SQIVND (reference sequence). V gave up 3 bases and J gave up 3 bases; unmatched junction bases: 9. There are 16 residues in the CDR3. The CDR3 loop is CASSISIKTGGYEQYV. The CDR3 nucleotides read TGTGCCAGTAGTATCTCCATAAAGACAGGGGGCTACGAGCAGTACGTC.

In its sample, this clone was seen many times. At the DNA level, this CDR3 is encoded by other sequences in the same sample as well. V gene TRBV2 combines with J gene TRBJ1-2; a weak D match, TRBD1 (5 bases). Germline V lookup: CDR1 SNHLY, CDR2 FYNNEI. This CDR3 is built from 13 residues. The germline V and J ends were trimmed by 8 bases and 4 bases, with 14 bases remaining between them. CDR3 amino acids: CASEEGPLYGYTF. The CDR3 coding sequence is TGTGCCAGCGAAGAGGGGCCACTCTATGGCTACACCTTC.

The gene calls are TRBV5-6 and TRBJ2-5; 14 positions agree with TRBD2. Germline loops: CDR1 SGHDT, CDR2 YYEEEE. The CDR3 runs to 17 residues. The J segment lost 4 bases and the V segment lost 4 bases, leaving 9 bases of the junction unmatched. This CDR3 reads CASSRLAGGRSLETQYF. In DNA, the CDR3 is TGTGCCAGCAGCAGACTAGCGGGGGGGCGTTCTTTAGAGACCCAGTACTTC.

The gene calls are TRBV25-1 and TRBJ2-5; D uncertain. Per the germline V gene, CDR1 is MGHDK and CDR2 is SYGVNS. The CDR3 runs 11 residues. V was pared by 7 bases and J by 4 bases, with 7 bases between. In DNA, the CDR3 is TGTGCCAGCACCGTATTAGAGACCCAGTACTTC. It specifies CASTVLETQYF.

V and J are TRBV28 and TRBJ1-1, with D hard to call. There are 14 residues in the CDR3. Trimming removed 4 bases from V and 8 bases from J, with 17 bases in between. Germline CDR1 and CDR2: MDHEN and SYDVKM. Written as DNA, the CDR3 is TGTGCCAGCAGTTCCCGGGATGAGCTTCGGGAAGCTTTCTTT. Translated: CASSSRDELREAFF.

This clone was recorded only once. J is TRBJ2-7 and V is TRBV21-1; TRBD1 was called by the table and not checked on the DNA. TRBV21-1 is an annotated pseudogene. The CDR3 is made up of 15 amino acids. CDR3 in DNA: TGTGCCAGCAGCAAATGGACAGGCTGTCCCTACGAGCAGTACGTC. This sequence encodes CASSKWTGCPYEQYV.

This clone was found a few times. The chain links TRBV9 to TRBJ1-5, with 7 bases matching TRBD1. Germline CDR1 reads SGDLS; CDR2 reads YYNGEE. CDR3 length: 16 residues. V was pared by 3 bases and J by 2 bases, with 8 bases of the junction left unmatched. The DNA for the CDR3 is TGTGCCAGCAGCGCCGGAGGACAGGAGGGCAATCAGCCCCAGCATTTT. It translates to CASSAGGQEGNQPQHF.

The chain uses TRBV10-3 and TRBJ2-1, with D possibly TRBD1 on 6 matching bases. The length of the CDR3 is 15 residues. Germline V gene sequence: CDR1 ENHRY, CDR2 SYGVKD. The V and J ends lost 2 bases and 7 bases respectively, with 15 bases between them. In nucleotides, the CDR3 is TGTGCCATCAGTGAGAGGGACCCAGGGGATAATGAGCAGTTCTTC. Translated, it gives CAISERDPGDNEQFF.

CDR3 amino acids: CAWTSPGGYTF. In DNA form, the CDR3 reads TGTGCCTGGACCAGCCCGGGAGGCTACACCTTC. The V call is TRBV30, the J call TRBJ1-2, with unresolved D. The V end lost 4 bases, the J end lost 8 bases, and 11 bases lay between the germline ends. Germline assignment: CDR1 GTSNPN and CDR2 SVGIG (reference sequence). This CDR3 has 11 amino acids.

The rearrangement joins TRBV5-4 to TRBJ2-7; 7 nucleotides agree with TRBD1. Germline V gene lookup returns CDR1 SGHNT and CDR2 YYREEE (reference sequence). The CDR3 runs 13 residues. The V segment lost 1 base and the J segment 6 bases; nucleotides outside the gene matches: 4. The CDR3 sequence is CASSLTRQGEQYF. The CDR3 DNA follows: TGTGCCAGCAGCTTGACTCGACAGGGCGAGCAGTACTTC.

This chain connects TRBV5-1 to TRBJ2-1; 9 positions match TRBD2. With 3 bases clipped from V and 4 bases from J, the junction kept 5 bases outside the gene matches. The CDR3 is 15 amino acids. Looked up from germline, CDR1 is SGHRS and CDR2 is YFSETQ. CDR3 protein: CASSYSGGDYNEQFF. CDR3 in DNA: TGCGCCAGCAGCTATAGCGGGGGAGATTACAATGAGCAGTTCTTC.

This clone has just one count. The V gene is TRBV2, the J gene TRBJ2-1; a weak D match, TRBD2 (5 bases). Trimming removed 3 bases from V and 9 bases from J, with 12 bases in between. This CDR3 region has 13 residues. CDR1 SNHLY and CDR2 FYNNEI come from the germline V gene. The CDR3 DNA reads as TGTGCCAGCAGTGATCGCGGGTTAGGTGAGCAGTTCTTC. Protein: CASSDRGLGEQFF.

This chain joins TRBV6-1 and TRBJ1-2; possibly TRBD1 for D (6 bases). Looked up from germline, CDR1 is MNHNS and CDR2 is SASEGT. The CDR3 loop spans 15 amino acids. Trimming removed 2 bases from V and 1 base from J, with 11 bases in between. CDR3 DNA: TGTGCCAGCAGTGAAACAGGGAGCGTTAACTATGGCTACACCTTC. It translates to CASSETGSVNYGYTF.

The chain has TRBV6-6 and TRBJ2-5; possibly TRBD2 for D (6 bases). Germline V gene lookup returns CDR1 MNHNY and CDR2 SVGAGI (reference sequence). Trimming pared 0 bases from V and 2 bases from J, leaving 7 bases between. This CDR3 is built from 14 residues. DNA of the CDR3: TGTGCCAGCAGTTACTCGGGGGGACAAGAGACCCAGTACTTC. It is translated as CASSYSGGQETQYF.

CDR3 residues: CASSQIGDRYYGYTF. As DNA, the CDR3 is TGTGCCAGCAGTCAAATTGGGGACCGATACTATGGCTACACCTTC. The V call is TRBV27, the J call TRBJ1-2; D might be TRBD1 (5 bases). V was clipped by 5 bases and J by 3 bases, with 16 bases between them. There are 15 residues in the CDR3. Germline V lookup: CDR1 MNHEY, CDR2 SMNVEV (reference sequence).